This T cell receptor beta chain derives from a study of T cells in Graves' hyperthyroidism and ophthalmopathy. Regarding the study as a whole: Researchers found most expanded thyroid clonotypes above 0.001 in blood as well.

There were TCR beta CDR3 regions amplified from RNA transcripts. The HTBI primer set drove a first-round RT-PCR of the TCR CDR3. TCRdb used MiXCR to reprocess the multiplex PCR reads, holding one entry per CDR3 protein. The top ten clones hold less than 9.5% of a sample with roughly 570,000 distinct CDR3 sequences, around 14% of them seen once. Looked up from germline, CDR1 is MGHRA and CDR2 is YSYEKL. The ends were cut back, 3 bases at V and 1 base at J, with 6 bases in the middle. There are 14 residues in the CDR3. This clonotype was picked up a small number of times. Its antigen is unidentified. The authors deemed Graves' hyperthyroidism stable absent ophthalmopathy progression within 18 months. From roughly 10 ml of fresh peripheral blood, PBMCs were isolated.

The receptor's source is a woman between 25 and 40 years old with Graves' hyperthyroidism. The chain combines TRBV4-1 with TRBJ2-2; possible D gene TRBD1, 5 bases. The sample taken for sequencing was blood. The CDR3 DNA sequence: TGCGCCAGCAGCCAGACAGAGAACACCGGGGAGCTGTTTTTT. It is translated as CASSQTENTGELFF.